The 30 T cell receptor beta chains given below trace back to one sample, sequenced in a study of T cells in Graves' hyperthyroidism and ophthalmopathy. What was amplified from RNA transcripts were TCR beta CDR3 regions. HTBI primers were employed in a first-round RT-PCR of the TCR CDR3. A single record per CDR3 protein comes from TCRdb applying MiXCR to the multiplex PCR reads. The data hold roughly 710,000 distinct CDR3 sequences, with 30% to 40% observed a single time. The material sequenced was blood. The source of these receptors is a woman between 35 and 50 years old with Graves' hyperthyroidism.

This clonotype occurred many times. The gene calls are TRBV11-3 and TRBJ1-3; no reliable D call. V was shortened by 2 bases and J by 8 bases, with 4 bases between the two germline ends. CDR1 and CDR2 (germline): SGHNT, YENEEA. The CDR3 is 11 residues long. CDR3 sequence: CASSLTDTIYF. In DNA, the CDR3 is TGTGCCAGCAGCTTAACGGACACCATATATTTT.

The chain has TRBV6-5 and TRBJ2-7; the D is unclear. V was shortened by 0 bases and J by 3 bases, with 15 bases between the two germline ends. The CDR3 length is 16 residues. Germline lookup yields CDR1 MNHEY and CDR2 SVGAGI. CDR3 residues: CASSYSINGDRYEQYF. For the CDR3, the DNA is TGTGCCAGCAGTTACTCGATCAACGGTGACCGCTACGAGCAGTACTTC.

The chain recombines TRBV20-1 with TRBJ1-1; D is possibly TRBD1 (6 bases). With 0 bases removed from V and 4 bases from J, the gap between germline ends came to 12 bases. Germline CDR1 DFQATT, CDR2 SNEGSKA (reference sequence). The CDR3 extends over 14 amino acids. The CDR3 loop is CSAREVVGGTEAFF. The CDR3 region has the DNA TGCAGTGCTAGAGAGGTGGTAGGGGGCACTGAAGCTTTCTTT.

Details on this clonotype: It may be a read error: a sequence one base away is much more abundant. This rearrangement joins TRBV2 to TRBJ2-2; the D gene is possibly TRBD1 (6 bases). Germline CDR1 SNHLY, CDR2 FYNNEI. This CDR3 spans 14 amino acids. CDR3 in DNA: TGTGCCAGCAGTGATAGGGGGTACACCGAGGAGCTGTTTTTT. Amino acid sequence: CASSDRGYTEELFF.

This clonotype appeared many times. The V call is TRBV10-3, the J call TRBJ1-4; no reliable D call. With 8 bases removed from V and 4 bases from J, the gap between germline ends came to 5 bases. The CDR3 totals 11 residues. CDR1 and CDR2 from the germline V gene are ENHRY and SYGVKD. The CDR3 DNA is TGTGCCATCGGCAGTAATGAAAAACTGTTTTTT. It translates to CAIGSNEKLFF.

The chain employs TRBV5-4 and TRBJ1-3; D is undetermined. Trimming left V 1 base short and J 4 bases short, with 6 bases between. Germline V gene lookup returns CDR1 SGHNT and CDR2 YYREEE (reference sequence). The CDR3 consists of 13 residues. The CDR3 sequence is CASSLKEGNTIYF. CDR3 sequence (DNA): TGTGCCAGCAGCTTGAAGGAGGGAAACACCATATATTTT.

This clonotype was observed a handful of times. The chain couples TRBV5-1 to TRBJ2-7, with 8 nucleotides matching TRBD2. The V gene end was trimmed by 4 bases and the J gene end by 4 bases; junction bases not matched to a gene: 16. Germline assignment: CDR1 SGHRS and CDR2 YFSETQ. CDR3 size: 17 residues. In DNA, the CDR3 is TGCGCCAGCAGCCGGAACTCGGGGCGGGGGGAACAGTACGAGCAGTACTTC. Encoded protein: CASSRNSGRGEQYEQYF.

This sequence joins TRBV29-1 and TRBJ2-6; D is possibly TRBD1 or TRBD2 (5 bases each). CDR3 length equals 14 residues. The germline gives CDR1 SQVTM, CDR2 ANQGSEA. With 8 bases removed from V and 4 bases from J, the gap between germline ends came to 15 bases. CDR3 sequence (DNA): TGCAGCAAGGGACGGCGTCCCGGGGCCAACGTCCTGACTTTC. This sequence encodes CSKGRRPGANVLTF.

There are many counts of this clonotype. DNA for the CDR3: TGTGCCAGCAGCCACGCCGGGACAGGGGGCGCGGAAGGCGAGCAGTACTTC. Translating it yields CASSHAGTGGAEGEQYF. The gene calls are TRBV7-2 and TRBJ2-7; 12 nucleotides agree with TRBD1. The ends lost 5 bases at V and 6 bases at J; junction bases unmatched: 14. This CDR3 spans 17 amino acids. Germline-derived CDR1 and CDR2 are SGHTA and FQGNSA.

This clonotype appeared a few times. It may be a read error: a sequence one base away is much more abundant. The rearrangement links TRBV7-9 to TRBJ1-2; tentatively, D is TRBD1 (5 bases). CDR1 and CDR2 from the germline V gene are SEHNR and FQNEAQ (reference sequence). This CDR3 has 16 amino acids. This chain's CDR3 is CASSLPSTTVEYGYAF. As DNA, the CDR3 is TGTGCCAGCAGCTTACCCTCTACGACAGTAGAGTATGGCTACGCCTTC.

As to this clonotype: A much larger clone differs from this one at a single base, so this may be a read error. The chain recombines TRBV12-3 or TRBV12-4 with TRBJ1-5; D call uncertain. V was shortened by 5 bases and J by 4 bases, with 12 bases between the two germline ends. This CDR3 region has 14 residues. For the CDR3, the DNA is TGTGCCAGCAGTGGATTGGTGGGGAATCAGCCCCAGCATTTT. The encoded protein is CASSGLVGNQPQHF.

The chain couples TRBV2 to TRBJ1-4; weak D call: TRBD1 (6 bases). CDR1 and CDR2 from the germline V gene are SNHLY and FYNNEI. The V gene lost 8 bases and the J gene lost 8 bases, with 15 bases spanning the gap. The CDR3 is 13 amino acids. The CDR3 coding sequence is TGTGCCAGCGGGGGGCAGGGTCAGGAAAAACTGTTTTTT. It specifies CASGGQGQEKLFF.

The chain combines TRBV7-9 with TRBJ2-2; D perhaps matches TRBD2 (5 bases). The CDR3 is 15 residues long. CDR1 is SEHNR and CDR2 is FQNEAQ in the germline V gene (reference sequence). V lost 5 bases to trimming and J lost 7 bases, with 17 bases between them. This CDR3 is CASSLATTTVGELFF. CDR3 DNA: TGTGCCAGCAGCCTGGCGACTACCACTGTCGGGGAGCTGTTTTTT.

This chain joins TRBV25-1 and TRBJ1-5, with TRBD1 matching 8 bases. The length of the CDR3 is 15 residues. V shed 9 bases and J 6 bases; nucleotides not matched to a gene: 13. The germline V gene has CDR1 MGHDK and CDR2 SYGVNS. The CDR3 nucleotides are TGTGCCAGTAGCCACCCGGACAGGGAGCTTCAGCCCCAGCATTTT. Encoded protein: CASSHPDRELQPQHF.

The table lists this clonotype with a few counts. This chain connects TRBV6-6 to TRBJ2-7, with D possibly being TRBD2 (6 bases). Germline-derived CDR1 and CDR2 are MNHNY and SVGAGI (reference sequence). This CDR3 contains 11 residues. Between the trimmed V and J ends, which lost 2 bases and 9 bases, there was a span of 8 bases. Here the CDR3 DNA reads TGTGCCAGCAGTTACAGGGGAGGGCAGTACTTC. This codes for CASSYRGGQYF.

This clonotype was counted many times. CDR3 in amino acids: CASSLNRISYEQYF. The DNA for the CDR3 is TGTGCCAGCAGTTTAAACCGTATCTCCTACGAGCAGTACTTC. The chain combines TRBV7-2 with TRBJ2-7; unclear D gene. The CDR3 loop spans 14 amino acids. Germline V gene sequence: CDR1 SGHTA, CDR2 FQGNSA. Trimming pared 6 bases from V and 0 bases from J, leaving 12 bases between.

This clonotype was found many times. V usage is TRBV7-2 and J usage is TRBJ2-5; 7 bases are shared with TRBD1. The germline V gene has CDR1 SGHTA and CDR2 FQGNSA. The junction had 6 bases not matched to a gene; V was cut back by 0 bases and J by 2 bases. The CDR3 covers 16 residues. CDR3 protein: CASSLAYGTAQETQYF. DNA of the CDR3: TGTGCCAGCAGCTTAGCGTACGGGACAGCTCAAGAGACCCAGTACTTC.

On this clonotype: Possible read error: a much larger clone is one base away. This rearrangement joins TRBV19 to TRBJ2-7; possible D gene TRBD1, 6 bases. Germline V lookup: CDR1 LNHDA, CDR2 SQIVND (reference sequence). Trimming left V 3 bases short and J 3 bases short, with 15 bases between. The CDR3 loop spans 15 amino acids. This CDR3 is CASSIAGVSYYEQYF. In nucleotides, the CDR3 is TGTGCCAGTAGTATTGCAGGGGTGAGCTACTACGAGCAGTACTTC.

This clonotype was seen only once. A much larger clone differs by one base, so this may be a read error. V usage is TRBV12-3 or TRBV12-4 and J usage is TRBJ1-6, with TRBD1 matching over 10 bases. The junction had 7 bases not matched to a gene; V was cut back by 6 bases and J by 8 bases. The CDR3 totals 15 residues. CDR3 DNA: TGTGCCAGCAGACCGGGGGACAGGGGCGATTCACCCCTCCACTTT. Its protein product is CASRPGDRGDSPLHF.

This clonotype has a count of ten or more. V and J are TRBV19 and TRBJ2-5, with 10 bases aligning to TRBD2. The CDR3 sequence is 14 residues long. The trim removed 7 bases at V and 4 bases at J, leaving 6 bases unmatched. Germline loops: CDR1 LNHDA, CDR2 SQIVND (reference sequence). The CDR3 region is CASKEAGGGETQYF. DNA for the CDR3: TGTGCCAGTAAGGAAGCGGGGGGGGGAGAGACCCAGTACTTC. Supplemented by reference TRBV19 and TRBJ2-5, the full variable domain reads DGGITQSPKYLFRKEGQNVTLSCEQNLNHDAMYWYRQDPGQGLRLIYYSQIVNDFQKGDIAEGYSVSREKKESFPLTVTSAQKNPTAFYLCASKEAGGGETQYFGPGTRLLVL.

The count of this clonotype is one. This chain joins TRBV7-1 and TRBJ2-7; 9 nucleotides agree with TRBD2. The J call may be mistaken, given a closer DNA end match to TRBJ2-1. TRBV7-1 is recorded as an ORF, its role being uncertain. The CDR3 sequence is 19 residues long. This CDR3 is CASSSKPGLALPSYNEQFF. CDR3 coding DNA: TGTGCCAGCAGCTCCAAACCGGGACTAGCCCTACCGTCCTACAATGAGCAGTTCTTC.

This clonotype came up many times. This chain links TRBV29-1 with TRBJ2-5, with D tentatively TRBD1 (6 bases). CDR1 is SQVTM and CDR2 is ANQGSEA in the germline V gene. Trimming left V 0 bases short and J 14 bases short, with 13 bases between. CDR3 length: 11 amino acids. As DNA, the CDR3 is TGCAGCGTTGAAGACGGCAGGGGCCTTTACTTC. As protein: CSVEDGRGLYF. Using reference TRBV29-1 and TRBJ2-5 for the parts outside the CDR3, the full variable domain is SAVISQKPSRDICQRGTSLTIQCQVDSQVTMMFWYRQQPGQSLTLIATANQGSEATYESGFVIDKFPISRPNLTFSTLTVSNMSPEDSSIYLCSVEDGRGLYFGPGTRLLVL.

This clonotype was detected many times. The chain links TRBV25-1 to TRBJ2-7; no clear D gene. In germline, CDR1 is MGHDK, CDR2 SYGVNS. This CDR3 has 11 amino acids. Trimming took off 3 bases at V and 3 bases at J, with 3 bases between the two ends. CDR3 loop: CASSDFYEQYF. CDR3 DNA sequence: TGTGCCAGCAGTGACTTCTACGAGCAGTACTTC.

The table lists this clonotype with a few counts. The chain is built from TRBV5-1 and TRBJ1-2, with D unresolved. Germline V gene data show CDR1 as SGHRS and CDR2 as YFSETQ. V was shortened by 4 bases and J by 4 bases, with 14 bases between the two germline ends. The CDR3 loop spans 14 amino acids. For the CDR3, the DNA is TGCGCCAGCAGCCCACCTCAGGCTGTCTATGGCTACACCTTC. This codes for CASSPPQAVYGYTF.

Regarding this clonotype: A much more abundant neighbour one base away suggests this may be a read error. Lacking the conserved final phenylalanine or tryptophan, this CDR3 likely reflects a read error. The chain uses TRBV2 and TRBJ1-2; 7 nucleotides match TRBD1. The CDR3 totals 16 residues. Germline assignment: CDR1 SNHLY and CDR2 FYNNEI. V dropped 6 bases and J dropped 0; count of bases not matched to a gene: 10. CDR3 protein: CASSATGTEANYGYTS. CDR3 nucleotide sequence: TGTGCCAGCAGCGCAACCGGGACAGAGGCTAACTATGGCTACACCTCC.

This clonotype came up many times. The rearrangement uses TRBV7-8 and TRBJ1-2; 8 positions match TRBD1. This CDR3 has 15 residues. V trimming: 2 bases; J trimming: 2 bases; junction bases outside the gene matches: 4. Germline V gives CDR1 SGHVS, CDR2 FQNEAQ. CDR3 sequence: CASSLRQGRNYGYTF. CDR3 nucleotides: TGTGCCAGCAGCTTAAGACAGGGGCGAAACTATGGCTACACCTTC.

The rearrangement uses TRBV20-1 and TRBJ2-7; 10 bases map to TRBD1. Germline V gives CDR1 DFQATT, CDR2 SNEGSKA (reference sequence). The CDR3 extends over 14 amino acids. With V trimmed by 1 base and J by 6 bases, 6 bases remained unmatched. CDR3 amino acids: CSARGGTGVAEQYF. CDR3 sequence (DNA): TGCAGTGCTAGAGGGGGGACAGGGGTCGCCGAGCAGTACTTC.

This clonotype was seen once. The chain has TRBV7-3 and TRBJ2-7, with D perhaps matching TRBD2 (5 bases). The J call may be wrong; the DNA end is better matched by TRBJ2-1. Germline CDR1 SGHTA, CDR2 FQGTGA. This CDR3 has 15 amino acids. The DNA of the CDR3 is TGTGCCAGCAGTTCGGGAACAAATGTCTACAATGAGCAGTTCTTC. It codes for CASSSGTNVYNEQFF.

The V and J genes are TRBV19 and TRBJ1-1; TRBD1 is a possible D gene (6 bases). The CDR3 totals 15 residues. V lost 5 bases, J lost 1 base, and 14 bases lay in between. CDR1 and CDR2 (germline): LNHDA, SQIVND (reference sequence). CDR3 nucleotide sequence: TGTGCCAGTAGTTCCTGGAACAGGGAGAACACTGAAGCTTTCTTT. It specifies CASSSWNRENTEAFF.

This sequence joins TRBV10-3 and TRBJ2-5; D possibly corresponds to TRBD1 (5 bases). The germline V gene has CDR1 ENHRY and CDR2 SYGVKD. The CDR3 length is 14 residues. Trimming removed 2 bases at V and 11 bases at J, with 18 bases between. The CDR3 DNA reads TGTGCCATCAGTGAGAGGGGTTCCTACAATGAGCAGTACTTC. It specifies CAISERGSYNEQYF.